A selection of T cell receptor beta chains follows, all from one sample in a study of T cell repertoires in cytomegalovirus infection. TCRdb passed the reads through MiXCR, listing each CDR3 protein once. The sample yields fewer than 850,000 distinct CDR3 sequences, just under 30% seen once. No antigen is known for these receptors. The material sequenced was cultured CD8+ T cells from PBMCs, taken from culture after CMV antigen stimulation. Receptor source: a human donor in good health (CMV status not recorded). Some clones in this sample may be carry-over from other donors' samples. Both conserved end residues are part of each CDR3. A D gene is named only where the DNA matches it firmly. Clone size, where shown, is once, few, many, or a class for clones that have expanded.

-	-	TRBV20-1	TRBJ1-2	CSARVRDLNYGYTF	TGCAGTGCTAGAGTTAGAGACCTTAACTATGGCTACACCTTC
few	TRBD1	TRBV12-3/TRBV12-4	TRBJ2-2	CASSFMTGSNTGELFF	TGTGCCAGCAGTTTCATGACAGGGAGCAACACCGGGGAGCTGTTTTTT
-	TRBD1	TRBV5-1	TRBJ1-4	CASSPDRGWKKLFF	TGCGCCAGCAGTCCGGACAGGGGATGGAAAAAACTGTTTTTT
-	TRBD1	TRBV2	TRBJ2-5	CASSGQGLGETQYF	TGTGCCAGCAGTGGACAGGGGTTGGGAGAGACCCAGTACTTC
-	-	TRBV6-5	TRBJ2-1	CASSYSDSNEQFF	TGTGCCAGCAGTTACTCGGACAGCAATGAGCAGTTCTTC
-	-	TRBV27	TRBJ1-4	CASSLSGAGEKLFF	TGTGCCAGCAGTTTATCCGGAGCTGGGGAAAAACTGTTTTTT
few	-	TRBV19	TRBJ2-1	CATSGRGGIRHEQFF	TGTGCCACTTCAGGAAGGGGGGGCATCCGCCATGAGCAGTTCTTC
many	-	TRBV7-2	TRBJ2-5	CASSLKGRQLQETQYF	TGTGCCAGCAGCTTAAAAGGTCGGCAATTACAAGAGACCCAGTACTTC
few	-	TRBV7-9	TRBJ2-2	CASSLAVGGGHGELFF	TGTGCCAGCAGCTTAGCGGTCGGTGGGGGCCACGGGGAGCTGTTTTTT
many	TRBD1	TRBV6-1	TRBJ1-2	CASKDRGLYGYTF	TGTGCCAGCAAAGACAGGGGCCTTTATGGCTACACCTTC
many	-	TRBV7-8	TRBJ2-6	CASSSRMGPSGANVLTF	TGTGCCAGCAGCTCTAGGATGGGACCTAGCGGGGCCAACGTCCTGACTTTC
few	TRBD2	TRBV7-8	TRBJ2-5	CASTAGGLPETQYF	TGTGCCAGCACAGCGGGGGGTCTCCCAGAGACCCAGTACTTC
-	TRBD1	TRBV28	TRBJ1-1	CASRKDRGYTEAFF	TGTGCCAGCAGAAAGGACAGGGGATACACTGAAGCTTTCTTT
-	-	TRBV9	TRBJ2-1	CASSVALGTRNEQFF	TGTGCCAGCAGCGTAGCTCTGGGGACCCGCAATGAGCAGTTCTTC
few	TRBD1	TRBV5-5	TRBJ1-5	CASSFRQGAQPQHF	TGTGCCAGCAGCTTCAGACAGGGGGCTCAGCCCCAGCATTTT
-	-	TRBV20-1	TRBJ1-5	CSARDWIETGNQPQHF	TGCAGTGCTAGAGATTGGATCGAGACAGGTAATCAGCCCCAGCATTTT
few	TRBD2	TRBV7-9	TRBJ2-2	CASRPPTSVVGELFF	TGTGCCAGCAGACCCCCTACTAGCGTTGTCGGGGAGCTGTTTTTT
few	-	TRBV11-3	TRBJ1-3	CASSPSGLSGNTIYF	TGTGCCAGCAGCCCGTCAGGGTTATCTGGAAACACCATATATTTT
-	-	TRBV7-9	TRBJ1-1	CASSLDGPIAFF	TGTGCCAGCAGCCTGGACGGCCCGATAGCTTTCTTT
few	-	TRBV7-9	TRBJ1-1	CASSLGGQYLNTEAFF	TGTGCCAGCAGCTTAGGAGGACAGTACTTGAACACTGAAGCTTTCTTT
few	-	TRBV3-1	TRBJ2-7	CASSQEGQDYEQYF	TGTGCCAGCAGCCAAGAGGGGCAGGATTACGAGCAGTACTTC
few	-	TRBV3-1	TRBJ1-5	CASSQEGGPQPQHF	TGTGCCAGCAGCCAAGAAGGGGGACCTCAGCCCCAGCATTTT
few	-	TRBV9	TRBJ1-1	CASSVEGGNTEAFF	TGTGCCAGCAGCGTAGAGGGGGGGAACACTGAAGCTTTCTTT
few	-	TRBV6-1	TRBJ1-5	CASSELGGDLVPQHF	TGTGCCAGCAGTGAGCTTGGCGGTGATCTTGTCCCCCAGCATTTT
few	-	TRBV6-1	TRBJ1-5	CASRGQGQPQHF	TGTGCCAGCAGGGGGCAAGGTCAGCCCCAGCATTTT
many	-	TRBV11-2	TRBJ2-5	CASSLAGAGYETQYF	TGTGCCAGCAGCTTAGCAGGGGCAGGTTATGAGACCCAGTACTTC
-	TRBD1	TRBV28	TRBJ2-1	CASSRYRGLKEQFF	TGTGCCAGCAGTCGTTACAGGGGGCTGAAGGAGCAGTTCTTC
few	-	TRBV20-1	TRBJ1-4	CSARNFVGATNEKLFF	TGCAGTGCTAGAAATTTCGTCGGAGCAACTAATGAAAAACTGTTTTTT
-	-	TRBV9	TRBJ2-1	CASGGSFSGHNEQFF	TGTGCCAGCGGCGGTTCGTTTTCAGGTCACAATGAGCAGTTCTTC
-	TRBD1	TRBV5-1	TRBJ2-7	CASSAPQGVSSYEQYF	TGCGCCAGCAGCGCCCCACAGGGGGTGTCCTCCTACGAGCAGTACTTC
-	-	TRBV4-3	TRBJ2-4	CASSQGTSGGVGKNIQYF	TGCGCCAGCAGCCAAGGCACTTCGGGGGGCGTCGGCAAAAACATTCAGTACTTC
few	TRBD1	TRBV12-3/TRBV12-4	TRBJ1-4	CASSLGTGGANEKLFF	TGTGCCAGCAGTCTCGGGACAGGCGGTGCTAATGAAAAACTGTTTTTT
many	TRBD1	TRBV7-8	TRBJ1-2	CASSLAPLVDRDLYGYTF	TGTGCCAGCAGCTTAGCCCCGTTAGTGGACAGGGACTTATATGGCTACACCTTC
many	TRBD1	TRBV7-3	TRBJ2-2	CASSTQGANTGELFF	TGTGCCAGCAGCACTCAGGGGGCGAACACCGGGGAGCTGTTTTTT
-	TRBD1	TRBV4-1	TRBJ2-7	CASSQGQGGGYEQYF	TGCGCCAGCAGCCAAGGACAGGGGGGGGGCTACGAGCAGTACTTC
-	TRBD2	TRBV27	TRBJ2-2	CASSLHSGGADTGELFF	TGTGCCAGCTCCTTACATAGCGGGGGGGCCGATACCGGGGAGCTGTTTTTT